This TCR beta chain was sequenced during a study of blood T cell repertoires in COVID-19. The overall study: Both acute and convalescent COVID-19 samples were obtained from the United States, Italy and Spain. PBMCs, B-cell-depleted T cells, or T cells were the source of the cDNA or gDNA that made up the material.

Using immunoSEQ multiplex PCR, the repertoire was profiled, and TCRdb retains in-frame clones only, with some absent. The sample yields 220,000 or so clones, 75% to 85% seen once. One Seattle source followed patients from active infection through their disease course. Sequencing input: peripheral blood. This clonotype was sampled from a woman of 80 years or more with COVID-19, enrolled during active disease.

The CDR3 is CASRTRLAGTDTQYF. The CDR3 region has the DNA TGTGCCAGCAGGACACGACTAGCGGGGACAGATACGCAGTATTTT. The V and J genes are TRBV2 and TRBJ2-3; TRBD2 aligns across 11 bases. The CDR3 contains 15 residues. V dropped 6 bases and J dropped 3; count of bases not matched to a gene: 5. From germline, CDR1 is SNHLY and CDR2 FYNNEI.